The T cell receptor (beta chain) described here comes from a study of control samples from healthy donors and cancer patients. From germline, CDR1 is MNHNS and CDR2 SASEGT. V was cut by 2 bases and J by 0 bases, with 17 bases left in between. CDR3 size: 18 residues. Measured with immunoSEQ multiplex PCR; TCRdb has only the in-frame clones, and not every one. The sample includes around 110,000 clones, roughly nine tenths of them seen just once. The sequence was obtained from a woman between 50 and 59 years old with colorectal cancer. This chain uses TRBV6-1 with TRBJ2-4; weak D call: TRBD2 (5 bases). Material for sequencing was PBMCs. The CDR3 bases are TGTGCCAGCAGTGAAAGGCGAGGAGGAGTTTTAGCCAAAAACATTCAGTACTTC. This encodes CASSERRGGVLAKNIQYF.